The 7 T cell receptor beta chains listed next were all sequenced from one sample in a study of T cell repertoires in cytomegalovirus infection. TCRdb passed the reads through MiXCR, listing each CDR3 protein once. Of about 890,000 distinct CDR3 sequences listed, around 30% are singletons. No cognate antigen is known for these TCRs. Sequenced material: cultured CD8+ T cells from PBMCs, taken from culture after CMV antigen stimulation. The source of these receptors is a human donor in good health (CMV status not recorded). Some clones in this sample may be carry-over from other donors' samples.

This clonotype has more than one count but fewer than ten. This may arise from a read error, as a much more abundant clone is one base away. The chain is built from TRBV4-1 and TRBJ1-1; 7 bases match TRBD1. CDR1 is MGHRA and CDR2 is YSYEKL in the germline V gene. Unmatched junction bases numbered 7, after V lost 5 bases and J lost 4 bases. The CDR3 runs 14 residues. The chain's CDR3 is CASSARQGSTEAFF. The CDR3 DNA reads TGCGCCAGCAGCGCCCGACAGGGATCCACTGAAGCTTTCTTT.

The chain employs TRBV12-3 or TRBV12-4 and TRBJ1-2, with TRBD1 matching over 7 bases. The CDR3 has 16 residues. Trimming cost V 5 bases and J 3 bases; bases outside gene matches: 12. For the CDR3, the DNA is TGTGCCAGCAGTACCCCGGGACAGACGACCCACTATGGCTACACCTTC. Protein sequence: CASSTPGQTTHYGYTF.

This clonotype was seen at least ten times. The rearrangement links TRBV7-6 to TRBJ1-1; 9 bases agree with TRBD1. Per germline, CDR1 SGHVS and CDR2 FNYEAQ. The CDR3 runs 15 residues. Trimming cost V 5 bases and J 3 bases; bases outside gene matches: 7. CDR3: CASSPPRTGDTEAFF. The CDR3 DNA is TGTGCCAGCAGCCCCCCCCGGACAGGGGACACTGAAGCTTTCTTT.

This chain links TRBV24-1 with TRBJ2-2; D call uncertain. The CDR3 is 11 residues long. CDR1 is KGHDR and CDR2 is SFDVKD in the germline V gene. V lost 4 bases to trimming and J lost 14 bases, with 10 bases between them. The CDR3 DNA is TGTGCCACCAGTGACGGACCTGATCTGTTTTTT. Translated: CATSDGPDLFF.

In its sample, this clonotype was seen once. The V call is TRBV3-1, the J call TRBJ1-2; D gene uncertain. Deletions cut 0 bases from V and 4 bases from J, with 12 bases between. The germline gives CDR1 LGHDT, CDR2 YNNKEL (reference sequence). The CDR3 has 15 amino acids. Written as DNA, the CDR3 is TGTGCCAGCAGCCAAGATGGGATGTGGGGCTATGGCTACACCTTC. Protein sequence: CASSQDGMWGYGYTF.

This chain connects TRBV6-5 to TRBJ2-1, with 11 bases matching TRBD2. CDR3 length: 15 amino acids. V gave up 7 bases and J gave up 9 bases; unmatched junction bases: 11. The germline V gene has CDR1 MNHEY and CDR2 SVGAGI. As DNA, the CDR3 is TGTGCCAGCACCTACGGGCTAGCGGGGGGTAGTGAGCAGTTCTTC. It encodes CASTYGLAGGSEQFF.

The sample holds a few counts of this clonotype. V is TRBV7-9 and J is TRBJ1-6; D may be TRBD1 (6 bases). V lost 1 base, J lost 13 bases, and 14 bases lay in between. Germline V gives CDR1 SEHNR, CDR2 FQNEAQ (reference sequence). This CDR3 has 14 amino acids. CDR3 DNA: TGTGCCAGCAGCTTAGGGGGACACAGCGCCCCCCTCCACTTT. Translated: CASSLGGHSAPLHF. Full variable domain (outside the CDR3, taken from reference TRBV7-9 and TRBJ1-6): DTGVSQNPRHKITKRGQNVTFRCDPISEHNRLYWYRQTLGQGPEFLTYFQNEAQLEKSRLLSDRFSAERPKGSFSTLEIQRTEQGDSAMYLCASSLGGHSAPLHFGNGTRLTVT.